This T cell receptor (beta chain) was retrieved from a study of blood T cell repertoires in COVID-19. Looking at the study overall: Nucleic acid was either cDNA or gDNA, and it came from T cells, B-cell-depleted T cells, or PBMCs.

The CDR3 covers 14 residues. The germline gives CDR1 MNHEY, CDR2 SVGEGT. The ends lost 5 bases at V and 2 bases at J; junction bases unmatched: 5. Clones were sequenced by immunoSEQ multiplex PCR, and TCRdb holds only the in-frame ones, with some missing. Among nearly 350,000 clones listed, 65% to 85% were seen once. This sequence was found in a man in his thirties or forties with active or convalescent COVID-19. Sequencing was carried out using peripheral blood. This rearrangement joins TRBV6-2 or TRBV6-3 to TRBJ1-2, with 7 bases matching TRBD1. This CDR3 is CASSAGRGNYGYTF. CDR3 nucleotide sequence: TGTGCCAGCAGTGCGGGCAGGGGGAACTATGGCTACACCTTC.